Shown below are 23 T cell receptor beta chains from a single sample sequenced in a study of T cell clonotyping in hematopoietic cell transplantation. Method: immunoSEQ multiplex PCR; TCRdb's copy keeps in-frame clones and lacks some. The data show 15,000 or so clones, roughly 85% seen once. The specimen sequenced was peripheral blood mononuclear cells. Every receptor here comes from a woman aged 40 to 49 in good health. Some clones in this sample may be carry-over from other donors' samples.

This chain connects TRBV4-3 to TRBJ2-7; no clear D. The CDR3 spans 13 residues. V gave up 0 bases and J gave up 5 bases, with 8 bases separating them. Per germline, CDR1 LGHNA and CDR2 YSLEER. CDR3 DNA: TGCGCCAGCAGCCAAGATGGACCCGACGAGCAGTACTTC. Its protein product is CASSQDGPDEQYF.

The chain carries TRBV28 and TRBJ2-2, with D maybe TRBD1 (6 bases). V was cut by 7 bases and J by 0 bases, with 9 bases left in between. Germline-derived CDR1 and CDR2 are MDHEN and SYDVKM. The CDR3 runs to 14 residues. CDR3 DNA sequence: TGTGCCAGCAAGAACAGGGCGAACACCGGGGAGCTGTTTTTT. Translated, it gives CASKNRANTGELFF.

V is TRBV7-2 and J is TRBJ2-1; the match to TRBD2 covers 14 bases. The CDR3 spans 17 residues. Germline V CDR1 and CDR2: SGHTA, FQGNSA. The J segment lost 6 bases and the V segment lost 4 bases, leaving 8 bases of the junction unmatched. CDR3 bases: TGTGCCAGCAGCTCCCAGGGGGGACTAGCGGGGGCCAATGAGCAGTTCTTC. As protein: CASSSQGGLAGANEQFF.

V is TRBV7-9 and J is TRBJ2-7; the match to TRBD1 covers 8 bases. CDR1 and CDR2 (germline): SEHNR, FQNEAQ (reference sequence). This CDR3 spans 13 amino acids. V was clipped by 5 bases and J by 4 bases; unmatched bases: 4. The CDR3 sequence is CASSRDRPYEQYF. CDR3 sequence (DNA): TGTGCCAGCAGCCGGGACAGGCCGTACGAGCAGTACTTC.

The V and J genes are TRBV30 and TRBJ2-5; 11 bases match TRBD2. With V trimmed by 5 bases and J by 2 bases, 7 bases remained unmatched. This CDR3 contains 15 residues. Germline loops: CDR1 GTSNPN, CDR2 SVGIG (reference sequence). CDR3 protein: CAWSYGTSGQETQYF. The CDR3 region has the DNA TGTGCCTGGTCCTACGGGACTAGCGGTCAAGAGACCCAGTACTTC.

V is TRBV6-1 and J is TRBJ1-4; D is ambiguous. Germline values: CDR1 MNHNS, CDR2 SASEGT. Trimming took 6 bases from V and 4 from J, leaving 12 bases between them. The CDR3 is made up of 14 amino acids. The chain's CDR3 is CASRSGYYNEKLFF. CDR3 nucleotides: TGTGCCAGCAGATCAGGATACTATAATGAAAAACTGTTTTTT.

The V call is TRBV4-2, the J call TRBJ1-1; 9 bases align to TRBD1. J was trimmed by 5 bases and V by 2 bases; bases with no gene match: 9. The CDR3 extends over 16 amino acids. Per germline, CDR1 LGHNA and CDR2 YNFKEQ. The CDR3 is CASSQLYRGRGTEAFF. The CDR3 DNA is TGTGCCAGCAGCCAACTCTACAGGGGGCGAGGGACTGAAGCTTTCTTT.

The chain has TRBV9 and TRBJ1-5; D uncertain. This CDR3 spans 15 amino acids. V lost 3 bases and J lost 3, with 13 bases in between. Germline CDR1 is SGDLS and CDR2 is YYNGEE. CDR3 sequence: CASSAEEGFNQPQHF. CDR3 DNA: TGTGCCAGCAGCGCCGAAGAAGGTTTCAATCAGCCCCAGCATTTT. Full variable domain (missing parts from reference TRBV9 and TRBJ1-5): DSGVTQTPKHLITATGQRVTLRCSPRSGDLSVYWYQQSLDQGLQFLIQYYNGEERAKGNILERFSAQQFPDLHSELNLSSLELGDSALYFCASSAEEGFNQPQHFGDGTRLSIL.

The rearrangement links TRBV9 to TRBJ2-1; D gene unclear. V lost 4 bases and J 6 bases, leaving 14 bases between the germline ends. CDR1 and CDR2 from the germline V gene are SGDLS and YYNGEE. The CDR3 is 14 amino acids. CDR3 sequence (DNA): TGTGCCAGCAGCCCCCCGCCTCATAGCAATGAGCAGTTCTTC. Protein: CASSPPPHSNEQFF. The variable domain in full, completed from reference TRBV9 and TRBJ2-1, reads DSGVTQTPKHLITATGQRVTLRCSPRSGDLSVYWYQQSLDQGLQFLIQYYNGEERAKGNILERFSAQQFPDLHSELNLSSLELGDSALYFCASSPPPHSNEQFFGPGTRLTVL.

The J gene is TRBJ1-2, the V gene TRBV29-1; possibly TRBD1 for D (5 bases). The CDR3 is 14 residues long. The germline gives CDR1 SQVTM, CDR2 ANQGSEA. V was trimmed by 6 bases and J by 4 bases, leaving 18 bases between them. The CDR3 loop reads CSVSQASGLYGYTF. The CDR3 nucleotides read TGCAGCGTCTCACAGGCTTCGGGGCTCTATGGCTACACCTTC.

V gene TRBV4-3 combines with J gene TRBJ1-1; D is uncertain. Germline V gene data show CDR1 as LGHNA and CDR2 as YSLEER. There are 14 residues in the CDR3. V shed 0 bases and J shed 0 bases, with 5 bases lying between them. The CDR3 loop reads CASSQDLVNTEAFF. CDR3 bases: TGCGCCAGCAGCCAAGATCTGGTGAACACTGAAGCTTTCTTT.

This chain uses TRBV29-1 with TRBJ1-1, with no clear D. Germline CDR1 is SQVTM and CDR2 is ANQGSEA. Trimming cost V 3 bases and J 4 bases, with 9 bases left between them. This CDR3 is built from 12 residues. CDR3 sequence: CSVDRGTTEAFF. The CDR3 region has the DNA TGCAGCGTTGATCGGGGAACCACTGAAGCTTTCTTT.

The chain has TRBV7-6 and TRBJ2-7; the match to TRBD1 covers 9 bases. The CDR3 has 15 residues. The V gene's germline CDR1 is SGHVS and CDR2 FNYEAQ. V shed 0 bases, J shed 2 bases, and the junction held 2 bases outside the gene matches. CDR3 DNA sequence: TGTGCCAGCAGCTTAGCCCGACAGGGGGCCTACGAGCAGTACTTC. It specifies CASSLARQGAYEQYF.

This chain joins TRBV5-1 and TRBJ2-3; TRBD1 matches at 8 bases. Germline lookup yields CDR1 SGHRS and CDR2 YFSETQ. V was clipped by 0 bases and J by 6 bases; unmatched bases: 3. The length of the CDR3 is 14 residues. CDR3 loop: CASSLAGGRDTQYF. CDR3 sequence (DNA): TGCGCCAGCAGCTTGGCAGGGGGCAGGGATACGCAGTATTTT. Looking up the rest from reference TRBV5-1 and TRBJ2-3 gives the full variable domain: KAGVTQTPRYLIKTRGQQVTLSCSPISGHRSVSWYQQTPGQGLQFLFEYFSETQRNKGNFPGRFSGRQFSNSRSEMNVSTLELGDSALYLCASSLAGGRDTQYFGPGTRLTVL.

In the case of this clone: The identical CDR3 is also encoded by other nucleotide sequences in the sample. The chain has TRBV30 and TRBJ1-3; D ambiguous. V gave up 5 bases and J gave up 1 base, with 3 bases separating them. Germline values: CDR1 GTSNPN, CDR2 SVGIG (reference sequence). This CDR3 has 11 residues. The CDR3 here is CAWESGNTIYF. CDR3 DNA: TGTGCCTGGGAATCTGGAAACACCATATATTTT. Together with reference TRBV30 and TRBJ1-3, the CDR3 gives the full variable domain: SQTIHQWPATLVQPVGSPLSLECTVEGTSNPNLYWYRQAAGRGLQLLFYSVGIGQISSEVPQNLSASRPQDRQFILSSKKLLLSDSGFYLCAWESGNTIYFGEGSWLTVV.

The count of this clone is one. The V and J genes are TRBV2 and TRBJ1-1, with 8 bases fitting TRBD1. Trimming took 10 bases from V and 2 from J; bases not matched to a gene: 6. The CDR3 sequence is 13 residues long. Germline loops: CDR1 SNHLY, CDR2 FYNNEI. The CDR3 here is CATGTGVNTEAFF. CDR3 DNA: TGTGCCACGGGGACAGGAGTTAACACTGAAGCTTTCTTT.

This chain connects TRBV28 to TRBJ1-2; 7 bases fit TRBD1. The germline CDR1 and CDR2 sequences are MDHEN and SYDVKM. The CDR3 is 13 residues long. After removal of 8 bases from V and 0 bases from J, the junction contained 3 bases not matched to a gene. The DNA for the CDR3 is TGTGCCAGCGGGACAGCGGCTAACTATGGCTACACCTTC. Protein: CASGTAANYGYTF.

V is TRBV7-2 and J is TRBJ2-7; D is unresolved. CDR3 length: 18 residues. V lost 1 base to trimming and J lost 2 bases, with 21 bases between them. Germline V gene lookup returns CDR1 SGHTA and CDR2 FQGNSA. CDR3: CASSLGSPLLTAPYEQYF. In nucleotides, the CDR3 is TGTGCCAGCAGCTTAGGCTCGCCACTACTCACGGCACCCTACGAGCAGTACTTC.

J is TRBJ1-1 and V is TRBV6-5; 7 positions agree with TRBD1. CDR1 is MNHEY and CDR2 is SVGAGI in the germline V gene. V lost 2 bases and J lost 7; bases outside the gene matches: 4. The CDR3 extends over 13 amino acids. The CDR3 nucleotides are TGTGCCAGCAGTTACCTTACAGGGGATGAAGCTTTCTTT. It codes for CASSYLTGDEAFF.

The chain couples TRBV11-3 to TRBJ2-5; no reliable D call. Germline lookup yields CDR1 SGHNT and CDR2 YENEEA. The CDR3 sequence is 13 residues long. Trimming shortened V by 3 bases and J by 5 bases, and 10 bases separated the two germline ends. CDR3 protein: CASSFGVGETQYF. Written as DNA, the CDR3 is TGTGCCAGCAGCTTCGGTGTCGGTGAGACCCAGTACTTC.

The V and J genes are TRBV4-3 and TRBJ1-4; no clear D gene. The length of the CDR3 is 15 residues. Trimming removed 1 base at V and 5 bases at J, with 11 bases between. CDR1 is LGHNA, CDR2 YSLEER, per germline. The CDR3 is CASSQVGRQNEKLFF. The CDR3 DNA is TGCGCCAGCAGCCAAGTAGGCAGACAAAATGAAAAACTGTTTTTT.

V is TRBV28 and J is TRBJ2-5; a possible D gene is TRBD1 (6 bases). CDR3 length equals 13 residues. Germline V gene data show CDR1 as MDHEN and CDR2 as SYDVKM. V lost 3 bases to trimming and J lost 5 bases, with 10 bases between them. The CDR3 loop reads CASSFRGVETQYF. In DNA form, the CDR3 reads TGTGCCAGCAGTTTCAGGGGTGTGGAGACCCAGTACTTC.

The chain links TRBV29-1 to TRBJ1-2, with D maybe TRBD1 (6 bases). The CDR3 totals 13 residues. The germline CDR1 and CDR2 sequences are SQVTM and ANQGSEA. Trimming removed 6 bases at V and 5 bases at J, with 16 bases between. The CDR3 region has the DNA TGCAGCGTCGTAACGGACAGCCTATATGGCTACACCTTC. This sequence encodes CSVVTDSLYGYTF. The full variable domain, in which reference TRBV29-1 and TRBJ1-2 provide the parts outside the CDR3, is SAVISQKPSRDICQRGTSLTIQCQVDSQVTMMFWYRQQPGQSLTLIATANQGSEATYESGFVIDKFPISRPNLTFSTLTVSNMSPEDSSIYLCSVVTDSLYGYTFGSGTRLTVV.